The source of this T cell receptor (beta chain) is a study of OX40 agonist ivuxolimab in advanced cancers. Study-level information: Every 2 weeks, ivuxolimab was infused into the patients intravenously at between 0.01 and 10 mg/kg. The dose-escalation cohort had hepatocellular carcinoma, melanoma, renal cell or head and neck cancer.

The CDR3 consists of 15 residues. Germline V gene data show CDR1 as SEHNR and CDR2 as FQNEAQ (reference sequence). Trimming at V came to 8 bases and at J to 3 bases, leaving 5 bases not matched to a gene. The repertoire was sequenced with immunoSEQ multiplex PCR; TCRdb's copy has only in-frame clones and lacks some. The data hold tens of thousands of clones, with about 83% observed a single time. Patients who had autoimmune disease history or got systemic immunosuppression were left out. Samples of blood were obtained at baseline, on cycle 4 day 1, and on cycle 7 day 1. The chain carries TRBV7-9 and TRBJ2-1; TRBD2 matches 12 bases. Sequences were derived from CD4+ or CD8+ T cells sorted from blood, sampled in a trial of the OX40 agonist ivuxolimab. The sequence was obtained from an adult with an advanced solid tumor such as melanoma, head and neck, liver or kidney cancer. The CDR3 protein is CASGMGLAGYNEQFF. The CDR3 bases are TGTGCCAGCGGTATGGGACTAGCGGGCTACAATGAGCAGTTCTTC.